This T cell receptor beta chain is from a study of molecular identifiers for immune sequencing clone quantification. Both previously described methods and listed TCR primers were employed to make bulk TCR libraries. TCRdb itself ran the PCR reads through MiXCR, one entry per CDR3 protein. The profile covers hundreds of thousands of distinct CDR3 sequences, with approximately 24% appearing a single time and 0.78% taken by the ten largest. Germline loops: CDR1 SEHNR, CDR2 FQNEAQ (reference sequence). The CDR3 loop spans 12 amino acids. With respect to this clonotype: Relative to the germline gene, one junction end is altered; a read error may explain this.

The sequence was collected from a human donor in good health. Some libraries in this study had Jurkat cell RNA spiked in. The sequencing sample was made of naive CD8+ T cells from blood, with Jurkat cell RNA spiked in. Regarding subset: FACS-sorted CD8+CD4-CCR7+CD45RA+ naive T cells. This chain joins TRBV7-9 and TRBJ2-1, with no clear D. The CDR3 loop reads CAISSPYNEQFF. CDR3 nucleotide sequence: TGTGCCATCAGCTCCCCTTACAATGAGCAGTTCTTC.